This T cell receptor beta chain is drawn from a study of shared clonotypes between healthy human individuals. The assay was immunoSEQ multiplex PCR, and TCRdb's table has in-frame clones only and misses some. The data show about half a million clones, around four fifths seen once. This clone showed up just a few times. The study enrolled healthy HIV-negative adults without recent acute infections or vaccinations as donors. With 5 bases removed from V and 2 bases from J, the gap between germline ends came to 12 bases. The CDR3 is made up of 14 amino acids. CDR1 is SGHTA and CDR2 is FQGNSA in the germline V gene.

Sequencing input: PBMCs. This clonotype was sampled from a woman in her thirties or forties in good health. Some clones in this sample may be carry-over from other donors' samples. This chain links TRBV7-2 with TRBJ2-5; D gene unclear. Written as DNA, the CDR3 is TGTGCCAGCAGCCGACTCCTGGTACAAGAGACCCAGTACTTC. It codes for CASSRLLVQETQYF.